This is a list of T cell receptor beta chains from one sample in a study of OX40 agonist ivuxolimab in advanced cancers. TCRdb's copy holds only in-frame clones and misses some; the assay was immunoSEQ multiplex PCR. The sample shows around 67,000 clones, roughly 80% of them seen only once. The material sequenced was CD4+ or CD8+ T cells sorted from blood, taken in a trial of the OX40 agonist ivuxolimab. The receptor source for this set is an adult with an advanced solid tumor such as melanoma, head and neck, liver or kidney cancer. The CDR3 runs from the conserved cysteine through the conserved F or W. The D gene is left open where the match is weak. Where a row states a size, it is once, few, many or the class of an expanded clone; other rows omit it.

D gene	clone size	J gene	V gene	CDR3 protein	CDR3 DNA
-	-	TRBJ1-2	TRBV7-9	CASTLGTYGYTF	TGTGCCAGCACCCTGGGCACCTATGGCTACACCTTC
-	-	TRBJ2-6	TRBV7-2	CASSLVGTSGANVLTF	TGTGCCAGCAGCTTAGTCGGGACCTCTGGGGCCAACGTCCTGACTTTC
-	-	TRBJ1-2	TRBV7-2	CASSLGQGANYGYTF	TGTGCCAGCAGCTTAGGGCAAGGGGCTAACTATGGCTACACCTTC
TRBD2	-	TRBJ2-3	TRBV11-2	CASSPRLAGSTDTQYF	TGTGCCAGCAGCCCCAGACTAGCGGGGTCGACAGATACGCAGTATTTT
-	once	TRBJ2-3	TRBV11-3	CASSLGGTSTDTQYF	TGTGCCAGCAGCTTAGGTGGTACTAGCACAGATACGCAGTATTTT
TRBD1	-	TRBJ1-3	TRBV7-2	CASSLWTGGGNTIYF	TGTGCCAGCAGCCTTTGGACAGGTGGGGGAAACACCATATATTTT
-	-	TRBJ1-2	TRBV6-6	CASNPGTGSYTF	TGTGCCAGCAATCCCGGGACGGGGAGCTACACCTTC
-	-	TRBJ2-5	TRBV11-3	CASSSRPSPETQYF	TGTGCCAGCAGCTCCCGGCCGAGCCCGGAGACCCAGTACTTC
-	-	TRBJ2-2	TRBV5-1	CASSPGSVPGELFF	TGCGCCAGCAGCCCCGGGAGCGTCCCCGGGGAGCTGTTTTTT
-	once	TRBJ1-3	TRBV19	CASSIPLGAGNTIYF	TGTGCCAGTAGTATCCCACTAGGAGCTGGAAACACCATATATTTT
-	few	TRBJ2-5	TRBV21-1	CASSKGAGAKQETQYF	TGTGCCAGCAGCAAAGGGGCAGGCGCGAAACAAGAGACCCAGTACTTC
-	-	TRBJ1-3	TRBV11-3	CASSLEVGQNSGNTIYF	TGTGCCAGCAGCTTAGAAGTAGGACAAAATTCTGGAAACACCATATATTTT
-	-	TRBJ1-5	TRBV11-1	CASAARGNQPQHF	TGTGCCAGCGCGGCCAGGGGAAATCAGCCCCAGCATTTT